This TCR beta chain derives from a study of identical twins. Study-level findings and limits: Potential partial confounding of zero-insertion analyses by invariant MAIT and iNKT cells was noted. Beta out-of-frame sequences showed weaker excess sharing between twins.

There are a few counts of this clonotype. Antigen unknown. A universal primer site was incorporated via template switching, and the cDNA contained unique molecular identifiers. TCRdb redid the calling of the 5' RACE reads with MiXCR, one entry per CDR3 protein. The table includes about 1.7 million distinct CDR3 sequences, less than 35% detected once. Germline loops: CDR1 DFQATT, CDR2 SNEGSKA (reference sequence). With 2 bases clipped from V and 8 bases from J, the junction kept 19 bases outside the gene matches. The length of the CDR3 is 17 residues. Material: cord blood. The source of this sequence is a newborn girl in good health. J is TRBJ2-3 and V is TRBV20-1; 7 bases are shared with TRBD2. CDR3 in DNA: TGCAGTGCTAGACCATGGGGGGGGACTCCCACCCAAGGTACGCAGTATTTT. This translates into CSARPWGGTPTQGTQYF.